A single TCR beta chain is shown here with its context. What it binds is not known. Method: immunoSEQ multiplex PCR; TCRdb's copy keeps in-frame clones and lacks some. The sample lists 60,000 or so clones, more than 75% occurring once. Trimming took off 2 bases at V and 0 bases at J, with 14 bases between the two ends. This CDR3 spans 16 amino acids. Germline lookup yields CDR1 GTSNPN and CDR2 SVGIG (reference sequence). This entry belongs to a study of lymphopenia after photon versus proton radiotherapy. Points from the study as a whole: Post-nadir TCR diversity decline inversely tracked overall survival among those who died. Oligoclonal CD8+ Temra expansion after nadir drove photon patients' diversity drop. Relative stability marked proton patients; photon patients lost diversity and naive cells. Only patients who died were analyzed for survival; proton advantage is unproven.

The TCR sequence derives from a man between 35 and 55 years old with gastric cancer. This chain joins TRBV30 and TRBJ1-3; tentatively, D is TRBD1 (5 bases). The source was peripheral blood, collected from a patient treated with photon-based radiotherapy. The DNA of the CDR3 is TGTGCCTGGAGTTCGGGACTTTTGAGCTCTGGAAACACCATATATTTT. Its protein product is CAWSSGLLSSGNTIYF.